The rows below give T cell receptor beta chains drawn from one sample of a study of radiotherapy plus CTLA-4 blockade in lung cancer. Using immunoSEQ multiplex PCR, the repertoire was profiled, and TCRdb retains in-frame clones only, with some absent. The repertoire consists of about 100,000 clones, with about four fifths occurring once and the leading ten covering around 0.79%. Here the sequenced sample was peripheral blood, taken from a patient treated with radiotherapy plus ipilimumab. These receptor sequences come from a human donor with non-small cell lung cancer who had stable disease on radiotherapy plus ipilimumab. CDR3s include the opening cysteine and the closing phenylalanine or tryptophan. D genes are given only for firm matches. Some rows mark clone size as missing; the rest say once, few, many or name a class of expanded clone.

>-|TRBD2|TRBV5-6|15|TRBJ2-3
CASSSSGRLTDTQYF
TGTGCCAGCAGCAGTAGCGGGAGACTCACAGATACGCAGTATTTT
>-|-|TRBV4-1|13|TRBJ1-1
CASSQHLNTEAFF
TGCGCCAGCAGCCAACACCTTAACACTGAAGCTTTCTTT
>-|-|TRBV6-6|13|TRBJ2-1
CASSYSTRVEQFF
TGTGCCAGCAGTTACTCGACCAGGGTCGAGCAGTTCTTC
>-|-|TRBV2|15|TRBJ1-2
CASSEALGVNYGYTF
TGTGCCAGCAGTGAAGCGCTCGGAGTTAACTATGGCTACACCTTC
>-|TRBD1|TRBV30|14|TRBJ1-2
CAWSPGRGRDGYTF
TGTGCCTGGAGCCCCGGAAGGGGGCGTGATGGCTACACCTTC
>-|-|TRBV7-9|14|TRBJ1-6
CASSLVGGNSPLHF
TGTGCCAGCAGCTTAGTGGGCGGGAATTCACCCCTCCACTTT
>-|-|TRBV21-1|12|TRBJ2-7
CASRTGIYEQYF
TGTGCCAGCCGGACCGGGATTTACGAGCAGTACTTC
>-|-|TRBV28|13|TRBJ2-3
CASSPRVPDTQYF
TGTGCCAGCAGTCCCAGGGTTCCAGATACGCAGTATTTT
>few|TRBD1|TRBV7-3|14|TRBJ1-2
CASSLTRQGDGYTF
TGTGCCAGCAGCTTAACAAGACAGGGAGATGGCTACACCTTC
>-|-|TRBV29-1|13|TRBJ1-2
CSVEGQGPYGYTF
TGCAGCGTTGAAGGCCAGGGGCCCTATGGCTACACCTTC
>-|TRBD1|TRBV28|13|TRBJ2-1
CASREGQINEQFF
TGTGCCAGCAGAGAGGGACAGATCAATGAGCAGTTCTTC
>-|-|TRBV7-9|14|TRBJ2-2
CASSGGTAYGELFF
TGTGCCAGCAGCGGGGGGACAGCTTACGGGGAGCTGTTTTTT
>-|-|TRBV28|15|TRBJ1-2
CASSLGDWRSYGYTF
TGTGCCAGCAGTTTAGGGGACTGGAGGTCTTATGGCTACACCTTC
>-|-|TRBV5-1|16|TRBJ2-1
CASSLNLRAPYNEQFF
TGCGCCAGCAGCTTGAACTTGCGAGCCCCTTACAATGAGCAGTTCTTC
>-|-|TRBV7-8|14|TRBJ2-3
CATTIVLITDTQYF
TGTGCCACCACTATCGTGCTAATCACAGATACGCAGTATTTT
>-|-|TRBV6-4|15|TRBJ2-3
CASSDLEGGTDTQYF
TGTGCCAGCAGTGACCTCGAAGGGGGCACAGATACGCAGTATTTT
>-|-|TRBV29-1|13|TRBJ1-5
CSVGLQGNQPQHF
TGCAGCGTTGGTCTTCAGGGCAATCAGCCCCAGCATTTT
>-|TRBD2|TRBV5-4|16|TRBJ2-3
CASSSQSGGGTDTQYF
TGTGCCAGCAGCAGTCAAAGCGGGGGGGGCACAGATACGCAGTATTTT
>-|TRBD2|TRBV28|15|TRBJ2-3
CASEAGGSYTDTQYF
TGTGCCAGCGAGGCGGGAGGCTCCTACACAGATACGCAGTATTTT
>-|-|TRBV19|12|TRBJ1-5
CASRDSNQPQHF
TGTGCCAGTAGGGACAGTAATCAGCCCCAGCATTTT
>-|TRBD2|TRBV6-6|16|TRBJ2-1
CASSPPTSGAHNEQFF
TGTGCCAGCAGTCCCCCAACTAGCGGGGCCCACAATGAGCAGTTCTTC
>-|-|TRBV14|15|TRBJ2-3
CASSLSLGDTDTQYF
TGTGCCAGCAGCCTCTCCCTCGGGGATACAGATACGCAGTATTTT
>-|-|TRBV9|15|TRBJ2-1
CASSVTSGVTNEQFF
TGTGCCAGCAGCGTGACCTCGGGGGTTACCAATGAGCAGTTCTTC
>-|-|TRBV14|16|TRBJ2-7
CASSQEASRGGWEQYF
TGTGCCAGCAGCCAAGAAGCATCTAGGGGGGGCTGGGAGCAGTACTTC
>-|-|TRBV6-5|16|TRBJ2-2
CASSYSSQENTGELFF
TGTGCCAGCAGTTACTCGAGTCAGGAGAACACCGGGGAGCTGTTTTTT
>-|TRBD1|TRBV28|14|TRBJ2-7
CASRGQGLSYEQYF
TGTGCCAGCAGAGGACAGGGTTTATCCTACGAGCAGTACTTC
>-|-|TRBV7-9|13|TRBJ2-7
CASSLTESYEQYF
TGTGCCAGCAGCTTAACAGAGAGCTACGAGCAGTACTTC
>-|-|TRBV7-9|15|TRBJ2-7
CASSPAERVSYEQYF
TGTGCCAGCAGCCCAGCGGAGCGGGTCTCCTACGAGCAGTACTTC
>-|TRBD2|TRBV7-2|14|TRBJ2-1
CASSLGAGDNEQFF
TGTGCCAGCAGCTTAGGCGCGGGGGACAATGAGCAGTTCTTC
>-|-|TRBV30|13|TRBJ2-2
CAWSEANTGELFF
TGTGCCTGGAGTGAAGCGAACACCGGGGAGCTGTTTTTT
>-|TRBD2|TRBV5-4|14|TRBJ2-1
CASSLGLANNEQFF
TGTGCCAGCAGCTTGGGACTAGCCAACAATGAGCAGTTCTTC
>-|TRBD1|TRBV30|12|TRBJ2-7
CAWGTGSYEQYF
TGTGCCTGGGGGACAGGTTCCTACGAGCAGTACTTC
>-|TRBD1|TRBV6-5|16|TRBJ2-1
CASSSGQGVLGGEQFF
TGTGCCAGCAGTTCTGGACAGGGGGTTCTGGGCGGTGAGCAGTTCTTC
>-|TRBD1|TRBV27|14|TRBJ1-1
CASSDRVRNTEAFF
TGTGCCAGCAGTGACAGGGTAAGGAACACTGAAGCTTTCTTT
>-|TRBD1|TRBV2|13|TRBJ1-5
CAGRQGSNQPQHF
TGTGCCGGAAGACAGGGAAGCAATCAGCCCCAGCATTTT
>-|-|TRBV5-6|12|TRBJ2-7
CASSLSGYEQYF
TGTGCCAGCAGCTTGAGCGGCTACGAGCAGTACTTC
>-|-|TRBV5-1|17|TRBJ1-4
CASSLARRVDSNEKLFF
TGCGCCAGCAGCTTGGCTCGGCGGGTAGATAGTAATGAAAAACTGTTTTTT
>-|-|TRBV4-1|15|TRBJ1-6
CASSQAGGDNSPLHF
TGCGCCAGCAGCCAAGCGGGGGGAGATAATTCACCCCTCCACTTT
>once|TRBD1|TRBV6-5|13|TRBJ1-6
CASSGQGKVPLHF
TGTGCCAGCAGTGGACAGGGAAAGGTACCCCTCCACTTT
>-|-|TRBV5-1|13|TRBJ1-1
CASSEDPNTEAFF
TGCGCCAGCAGCGAAGATCCGAACACTGAAGCTTTCTTT
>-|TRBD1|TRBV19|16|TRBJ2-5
CASSKRGQGVGETQYF
TGTGCCAGTAGTAAACGCGGACAGGGGGTAGGAGAGACCCAGTACTTC